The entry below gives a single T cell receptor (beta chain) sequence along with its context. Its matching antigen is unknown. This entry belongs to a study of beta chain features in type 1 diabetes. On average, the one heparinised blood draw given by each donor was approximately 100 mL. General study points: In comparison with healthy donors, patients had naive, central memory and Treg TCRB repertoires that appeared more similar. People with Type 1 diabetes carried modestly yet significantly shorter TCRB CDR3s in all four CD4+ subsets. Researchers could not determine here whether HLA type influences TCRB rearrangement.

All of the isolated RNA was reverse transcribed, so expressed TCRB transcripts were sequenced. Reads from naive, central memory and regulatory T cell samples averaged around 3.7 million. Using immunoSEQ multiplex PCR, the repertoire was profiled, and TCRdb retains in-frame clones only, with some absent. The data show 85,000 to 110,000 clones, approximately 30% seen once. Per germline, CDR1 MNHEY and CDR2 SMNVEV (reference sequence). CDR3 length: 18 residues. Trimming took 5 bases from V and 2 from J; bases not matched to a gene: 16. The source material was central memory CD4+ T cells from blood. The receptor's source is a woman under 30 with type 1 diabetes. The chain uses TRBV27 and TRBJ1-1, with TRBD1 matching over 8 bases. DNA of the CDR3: TGTGCCAGCAGTCCCCCTCGGACAGGGTGGGCATCCAACACTGAAGCTTTCTTT. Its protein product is CASSPPRTGWASNTEAFF.